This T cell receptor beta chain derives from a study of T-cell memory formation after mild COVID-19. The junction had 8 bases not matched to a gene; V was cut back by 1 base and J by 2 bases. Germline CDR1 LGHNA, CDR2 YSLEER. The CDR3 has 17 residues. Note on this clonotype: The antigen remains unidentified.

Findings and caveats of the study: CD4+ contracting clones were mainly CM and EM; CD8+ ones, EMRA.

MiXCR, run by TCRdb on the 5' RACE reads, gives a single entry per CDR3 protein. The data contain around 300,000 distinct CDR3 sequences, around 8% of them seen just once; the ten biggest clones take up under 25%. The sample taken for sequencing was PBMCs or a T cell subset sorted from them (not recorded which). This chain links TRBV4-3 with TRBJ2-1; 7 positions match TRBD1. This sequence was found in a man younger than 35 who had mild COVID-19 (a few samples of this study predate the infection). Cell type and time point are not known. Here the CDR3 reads CASSQVRNRGTYNEQFF. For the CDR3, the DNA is TGCGCCAGCAGCCAAGTCCGGAACAGGGGTACCTACAATGAGCAGTTCTTC.